The T cell receptor (beta chain) described here comes from a study of radiotherapy plus CTLA-4 blockade in lung cancer. Method: immunoSEQ multiplex PCR; TCRdb's copy keeps in-frame clones and lacks some. The sample yields about 77,000 clones, over 65% seen once. CTLA-4 blockade with ipilimumab, together with focal radiation, was given to patients with chemo-refractory metastatic non-small-cell lung cancer. The germline gives CDR1 SEHNR, CDR2 FQNEAQ (reference sequence). Unmatched junction bases numbered 9, after V lost 5 bases and J lost 1 base. The CDR3 totals 16 residues. V gene TRBV7-9 combines with J gene TRBJ2-3; 7 bases map to TRBD1. The origin of this receptor is a human donor with non-small cell lung cancer whose response to radiotherapy plus ipilimumab could not be evaluated. The source was peripheral blood, collected from a patient treated with radiotherapy plus ipilimumab. Here the CDR3 reads CASSPDRAFGTDTQYF. CDR3 nucleotide sequence: TGTGCCAGCAGCCCCGACAGGGCGTTTGGCACAGATACGCAGTATTTT.